The entry below gives a single T cell receptor beta chain sequence along with its context. The data stem from a study of technical replicates of blood from a few donors. Germline CDR1 SQVTM, CDR2 ANQGSEA. Trimming removed 6 bases at V and 1 base at J, with 13 bases between. This CDR3 has 13 residues. Profiled with immunoSEQ multiplex PCR; TCRdb holds only in-frame clones, not every one. The table has over 55,000 clones, 95% to 97% seen once. Sequenced: T cells isolated from PBMCs. V and J are TRBV29-1 and TRBJ2-7, with D maybe TRBD2 (5 bases). This clonotype was obtained from a human donor in good health. The CDR3 bases are TGCAGCGTCGGGGTGCTTTCTTCCTACGAGCAGTACTTC. Translation: CSVGVLSSYEQYF.